The 32 T cell receptor beta chains below all came from one sample that was sequenced in a study of T cells in Graves' hyperthyroidism and ophthalmopathy. RNA transcripts gave rise to amplified TCR beta CDR3 regions. HTBI primers were employed in a first-round RT-PCR of the TCR CDR3. Each CDR3 protein gets one entry after TCRdb re-called the multiplex PCR reads with MiXCR. The sample shows roughly 300,000 distinct CDR3 sequences, 11% to 15% of them seen only once. What was sequenced was blood. All receptors come from a woman in her 30s with Graves' hyperthyroidism.

This clonotype has a count of ten or more. The CDR3 nucleotides are TGTGCCAGTGCATCTAGCGGGATCTACAATGAGCAGTTCTTC. It codes for CASASSGIYNEQFF. The J gene is TRBJ2-1, the V gene TRBV2, with TRBD2 matching over 9 bases. Germline V gene sequence: CDR1 SNHLY, CDR2 FYNNEI. V trimming: 9 bases; J trimming: 3 bases; junction bases outside the gene matches: 6. The CDR3 length is 14 residues.

This chain joins TRBV18 and TRBJ2-3, with 8 bases lining up with TRBD2. The germline V gene encodes CDR1 KGHSH and CDR2 LQKENI. Germline trimming cut 6 bases from V and 3 bases from J; bases unmatched to any gene: 8. CDR3 length: 15 amino acids. CDR3 nucleotide sequence: TGTGCCAGCTCCTCAAGCGGGAGAGAGACAGATACGCAGTATTTT. This codes for CASSSSGRETDTQYF.

This sequence joins TRBV6-4 and TRBJ1-5; 7 nucleotides agree with TRBD1. The germline CDR1 and CDR2 sequences are MRHNA and SNTAGT. The ends lost 5 bases at V and 2 bases at J; junction bases unmatched: 9. CDR3 length equals 16 residues. The CDR3 is CASSTHSDRRNQPQHF. The CDR3 DNA follows: TGTGCCAGCAGTACACACTCGGACAGGCGCAATCAGCCCCAGCATTTT.

This clonotype was seen only a few times. The rearrangement uses TRBV30 and TRBJ1-1, with D tentatively TRBD1 (6 bases). This CDR3 region has 11 residues. CDR1 and CDR2 from the germline V gene are GTSNPN and SVGIG (reference sequence). The V end lost 5 bases, the J end lost 7 bases, and 11 bases lay between the germline ends. The CDR3 region is CAWEGDLEAFF. For the CDR3, the DNA is TGTGCCTGGGAGGGGGACCTTGAAGCTTTCTTT.

This clonotype was detected only a few times. The genes are TRBV7-2 and TRBJ2-5, with 9 bases identical to TRBD1. CDR3 length: 16 residues. Unmatched junction bases numbered 11, after V lost 5 bases and J lost 4 bases. Germline V CDR1 and CDR2: SGHTA, FQGNSA. The chain's CDR3 is CASSQIQGAHLETQYF. CDR3 nucleotide sequence: TGTGCCAGCAGCCAAATACAGGGGGCGCACTTAGAGACCCAGTACTTC.

At least ten counts were recorded for this clonotype. The V and J genes are TRBV11-1 and TRBJ1-1; D gene unclear. Germline V gene lookup returns CDR1 SGHAT and CDR2 FQDESV (reference sequence). Trimming left V 5 bases short and J 6 bases short, with 7 bases between. The CDR3 runs 11 residues. The CDR3 is CASSREAEAFF. CDR3 DNA: TGTGCCAGCAGCCGGGAGGCTGAAGCTTTCTTT.

This clonotype was seen more than once but under ten times. This rearrangement joins TRBV14 to TRBJ2-5; D gene uncertain. The CDR3 runs to 14 residues. V was shortened by 0 bases and J by 4 bases, with 9 bases between the two germline ends. Germline V CDR1 and CDR2: SGHDN, FVKESK. This chain's CDR3 is CASSQDLRVETQYF. The DNA for the CDR3 is TGTGCCAGCAGCCAAGATCTCCGAGTAGAGACCCAGTACTTC. The full variable domain, rest sourced from reference TRBV14 and TRBJ2-5, is EAGVTQFPSHSVIEKGQTVTLRCDPISGHDNLYWYRRVMGKEIKFLLHFVKESKQDESGMPNNRFLAERTGGTYSTLKVQPAELEDSGVYFCASSQDLRVETQYFGPGTRLLVL.

The chain couples TRBV6-1 to TRBJ2-3, with 14 bases fitting TRBD2. The trim removed 6 bases at V and 3 bases at J, leaving 5 bases unmatched. From germline, CDR1 is MNHNS and CDR2 SASEGT. The CDR3 totals 16 residues. The CDR3 sequence is CASSETSGRGTDTQYF. The CDR3 DNA reads as TGTGCCAGCAGCGAGACTAGCGGGAGGGGTACAGATACGCAGTATTTT.

This clonotype was counted many times. This CDR3 is CSACRDRGQEQYF. The CDR3 region has the DNA TGCAGCGCCTGCCGGGACAGGGGACAAGAGCAGTACTTC. The chain combines TRBV29-1 with TRBJ2-7; 10 nucleotides match TRBD1. The CDR3 runs to 13 residues. CDR1 and CDR2 (germline): SQVTM, ANQGSEA. After removal of 7 bases from V and 7 bases from J, the junction contained 10 bases not matched to a gene.

This clonotype was picked up many times. This rearrangement joins TRBV19 to TRBJ1-1; 8 positions match TRBD1. With 9 bases clipped from V and 5 bases from J, the junction kept 11 bases outside the gene matches. The CDR3 covers 14 residues. Germline lookup yields CDR1 LNHDA and CDR2 SQIVND (reference sequence). CDR3: CASKNSGTGTEAFF. DNA for the CDR3: TGTGCCAGCAAGAACTCCGGGACAGGAACTGAAGCTTTCTTT.

This chain links TRBV19 with TRBJ1-5; no firm D call. V was shortened by 7 bases and J by 5 bases, with 9 bases between the two germline ends. The CDR3 loop spans 12 amino acids. Germline CDR1 and CDR2: LNHDA and SQIVND (reference sequence). The chain's CDR3 is CASTGSHQPQHF. The CDR3 DNA sequence: TGTGCCAGTACTGGGTCTCATCAGCCCCAGCATTTT.

This clonotype was seen ten or more times. The rearrangement joins TRBV10-3 to TRBJ1-5; D possibly corresponds to TRBD1 (6 bases). Germline V CDR1 and CDR2: ENHRY, SYGVKD. Trimming took off 4 bases at V and 3 bases at J, with 10 bases between the two ends. There are 14 residues in the CDR3. CDR3 in DNA: TGTGCCATCAGTGCCCGGGACAACAATCAGCCCCAGCATTTT. This sequence encodes CAISARDNNQPQHF.

As to this clonotype: Just one base apart from a much larger clone, this may be a read error. The V gene is TRBV11-2, the J gene TRBJ2-5, with D possibly called TRBD1 or TRBD2 (5 bases each). Germline values: CDR1 SGHAT, CDR2 FQNNGV. The CDR3 length is 13 residues. The CDR3 nucleotides are TGTGCCGGCAGCCGATCCAGATCACAAAGGGACTACTTC. Its protein is CAGSRSRSQRDYF. Full variable domain (missing parts from reference TRBV11-2 and TRBJ2-5): EAGVAQSPRYKIIEKRQSVAFWCNPISGHATLYWYQQILGQGPKLLIQFQNNGVVDDSQLPKDRFSAERLKGVDSTLKIQPAKLEDSAVYLCAGSRSRSQRDYFGPGTRLLVL.

The chain carries TRBV11-2 and TRBJ2-1; 11 bases align to TRBD1. Germline V lookup: CDR1 SGHAT, CDR2 FQNNGV. The CDR3 has 17 residues. With 5 bases clipped from V and 2 bases from J, the junction kept 8 bases outside the gene matches. This chain's CDR3 is CASSARDRGRAYNEQFF. CDR3 DNA sequence: TGTGCCAGCAGCGCCCGGGACAGGGGGAGGGCCTACAATGAGCAGTTCTTC. The entire variable domain, with the rest obtained from reference TRBV11-2 and TRBJ2-1, is as follows: EAGVAQSPRYKIIEKRQSVAFWCNPISGHATLYWYQQILGQGPKLLIQFQNNGVVDDSQLPKDRFSAERLKGVDSTLKIQPAKLEDSAVYLCASSARDRGRAYNEQFFGPGTRLTVL.

This clonotype came up many times. This CDR3 reads CASSLLRTEAFF. The CDR3 region has the DNA TGTGCCAGCAGTTTACTCAGGACTGAAGCTTTCTTT. The chain uses TRBV28 and TRBJ1-1; D not certain. V lost 2 bases, J lost 5 bases, and 6 bases lay in between. This CDR3 is built from 12 residues. Germline lookup yields CDR1 MDHEN and CDR2 SYDVKM.

This clonotype was seen repeatedly, ten times or more. This rearrangement joins TRBV6-1 to TRBJ2-7; D is perhaps TRBD2 (5 bases). The CDR3 totals 14 residues. Germline CDR1 MNHNS, CDR2 SASEGT. Trimming pared 6 bases from V and 3 bases from J, leaving 15 bases between. The chain's CDR3 is CASSRKPRDYEQYF. CDR3 nucleotide sequence: TGTGCCAGCAGCCGAAAGCCGAGGGACTACGAGCAGTACTTC.

This clonotype was counted only a few times. J is TRBJ2-1 and V is TRBV7-9; TRBD2 agrees at 8 bases. This CDR3 contains 15 residues. The V gene's germline CDR1 is SEHNR and CDR2 FQNEAQ (reference sequence). Trimming took 0 bases from V and 3 from J; bases not matched to a gene: 1. The CDR3 loop is CASSLASGDYNEQFF. The CDR3 nucleotides read TGTGCCAGCAGCTTAGCTAGCGGGGACTACAATGAGCAGTTCTTC.

Many counts were recorded for this clonotype. The chain uses TRBV6-1 and TRBJ1-1, with D maybe TRBD1 (6 bases). Germline V gene data show CDR1 as MNHNS and CDR2 as SASEGT. V lost 8 bases to trimming and J lost 4 bases, with 17 bases between them. This CDR3 spans 14 amino acids. Here the CDR3 DNA reads TGTGCCAGCCGGGGAGGGGGAGGAAGCACTGAAGCTTTCTTT. It encodes CASRGGGGSTEAFF.

The rearrangement uses TRBV6-2 or TRBV6-3 and TRBJ2-7; TRBD1 aligns across 8 bases. In germline, CDR1 is MNHEY, CDR2 SVGEGT. Germline trimming cut 6 bases from V and 3 bases from J; bases unmatched to any gene: 10. There are 15 residues in the CDR3. The CDR3 protein is CASRKSSGGGYEQYF. In DNA form, the CDR3 reads TGTGCCAGCAGGAAGAGTTCAGGGGGCGGCTACGAGCAGTACTTC.

V usage is TRBV29-1 and J usage is TRBJ1-1; D is ambiguous. The V end was cut by 7 bases, the J end by 9 bases, with 15 bases between. Germline V gives CDR1 SQVTM, CDR2 ANQGSEA. There are 11 residues in the CDR3. CDR3 sequence reads: CSATTGYKAFF. CDR3 nucleotide sequence: TGCAGCGCTACGACGGGATACAAAGCTTTCTTT. Full variable domain (remainder filled in from reference TRBV29-1 and TRBJ1-1): SAVISQKPSRDICQRGTSLTIQCQVDSQVTMMFWYRQQPGQSLTLIATANQGSEATYESGFVIDKFPISRPNLTFSTLTVSNMSPEDSSIYLCSATTGYKAFFGQGTRLTVV.

The gene calls are TRBV24-1 and TRBJ2-7; no reliable D call. The germline V gene encodes CDR1 KGHDR and CDR2 SFDVKD. The CDR3 consists of 16 residues. Trimming removed 5 bases from V and 3 bases from J, with 19 bases in between. The CDR3 loop is CATSASRAGPNYEQYF. The CDR3 nucleotides read TGTGCCACCAGTGCTTCCCGGGCCGGACCCAACTACGAGCAGTACTTC.

This clonotype was seen at least ten times. The chain has TRBV12-3 or TRBV12-4 and TRBJ2-3, with 9 bases matching TRBD2. The CDR3 sequence is 16 residues long. V lost 5 bases, J lost 2 bases, and 8 bases stayed unmatched. CDR3 sequence: CASSPYSGRHTDTQYF. The CDR3 DNA reads as TGTGCCAGCAGTCCTTATAGCGGGAGACACACAGATACGCAGTATTTT.

This clonotype was recorded a few times. This sequence joins TRBV5-1 and TRBJ2-3; possible D gene TRBD2, 6 bases. The length of the CDR3 is 15 residues. Germline CDR1 SGHRS, CDR2 YFSETQ. The germline V and J ends were trimmed by 0 bases and 7 bases, with 15 bases remaining between them. This CDR3 reads CASSLAFGGANTQYF. Here the CDR3 DNA reads TGCGCCAGCAGCTTGGCATTTGGAGGGGCAAATACGCAGTATTTT.

There are a few counts of this clonotype. The rearrangement links TRBV5-4 to TRBJ2-1; 9 bases are shared with TRBD1. This CDR3 region has 17 residues. Germline V CDR1 and CDR2: SGHNT, YYREEE (reference sequence). V lost 3 bases, J lost 0 bases, and 7 bases stayed unmatched. In nucleotides, the CDR3 is TGTGCCAGCAGCTGGGACAGGGTTTCGAGCTCCTACAATGAGCAGTTCTTC. Translation: CASSWDRVSSSYNEQFF.

This clonotype was seen repeatedly, ten times or more. The V gene is TRBV20-1, the J gene TRBJ2-2; 8 bases are a match to TRBD2. Germline V CDR1 and CDR2: DFQATT, SNEGSKA (reference sequence). Unmatched junction bases numbered 6, after V lost 2 bases and J lost 7 bases. The length of the CDR3 is 14 residues. CDR3 protein: CSARKLAERGELFF. Here the CDR3 DNA reads TGCAGTGCTAGAAAACTAGCGGAACGCGGGGAGCTGTTTTTT.

In its sample, this clonotype was seen a few times. The chain uses TRBV20-1 and TRBJ2-2; 10 bases line up with TRBD2. The CDR3 covers 16 residues. Losses at the gene ends were 1 base for V and 4 bases for J; bases not matched to a gene: 6. Germline values: CDR1 DFQATT, CDR2 SNEGSKA (reference sequence). CDR3 in amino acids: CSARVPSGSSTGELFF. CDR3 nucleotides: TGCAGTGCTAGAGTGCCTAGCGGGAGCTCCACCGGGGAGCTGTTTTTT.

This clonotype occurred many times. This rearrangement joins TRBV12-3 or TRBV12-4 to TRBJ2-3; a possible D gene is TRBD1 (5 bases). Trimming pared 4 bases from V and 3 bases from J, leaving 14 bases between. This CDR3 region has 15 residues. The CDR3 loop is CASSSGFQGTDTQYF. Here the CDR3 DNA reads TGTGCCAGCAGTTCCGGTTTTCAGGGAACAGATACGCAGTATTTT.

This clonotype came up many times. This chain joins TRBV19 and TRBJ1-5; D not certain. Trimming removed 7 bases at V and 0 bases at J, with 10 bases between. CDR1 LNHDA and CDR2 SQIVND come from the germline V gene (reference sequence). The CDR3 has 14 residues. CDR3 sequence: CASNSGFSNQPQHF. CDR3 in DNA: TGTGCCAGTAATTCTGGGTTTAGCAATCAGCCCCAGCATTTT.

In this sample, this clonotype turned up many times. V usage is TRBV7-2 and J usage is TRBJ2-3; TRBD2 might be the D (7 bases). This CDR3 is 15 amino acids long. Germline V gene sequence: CDR1 SGHTA, CDR2 FQGNSA. With 7 bases removed from V and 1 base from J, the gap between germline ends came to 15 bases. CDR3 sequence: CASTPGAGGTDTQYF. In DNA, the CDR3 is TGTGCCAGCACCCCAGGGGCGGGGGGCACAGATACGCAGTATTTT.

About this clonotype: It is likely a read error, because the conserved phenylalanine at the end of the CDR3 is missing. The rearrangement uses TRBV20-1 and TRBJ2-1, with TRBD2 matching over 7 bases. V was pared by 0 bases and J by 3 bases, with 8 bases of the junction left unmatched. Per the germline V gene, CDR1 is DFQATT and CDR2 is SNEGSKA (reference sequence). This CDR3 spans 16 amino acids. CDR3 DNA: TGCAGTGCTAGAGATCGGGCGGGAGTAGGCTACAATGAGCAGTTCTCC. It translates to CSARDRAGVGYNEQFS.

This clonotype was picked up many times. This chain joins TRBV11-1 and TRBJ2-1; D remains ambiguous. The length of the CDR3 is 14 residues. Trimming pared 7 bases from V and 6 bases from J, leaving 16 bases between. Germline V gives CDR1 SGHAT, CDR2 FQDESV (reference sequence). As DNA, the CDR3 is TGTGCCAGCAATCCCATCGGAGTTGTCAATGAGCAGTTCTTC. Its protein product is CASNPIGVVNEQFF. The full variable domain, with the rest looked up from reference TRBV11-1 and TRBJ2-1, is EAEVAQSPRYKITEKSQAVAFWCDPISGHATLYWYRQILGQGPELLVQFQDESVVDDSQLPKDRFSAERLKGVDSTLKIQPAELGDSAMYLCASNPIGVVNEQFFGPGTRLTVL.

This clonotype occurred once. The chain links TRBV28 to TRBJ2-2, with D perhaps matching TRBD1 (6 bases). Germline assignment: CDR1 MDHEN and CDR2 SYDVKM. CDR3 length: 16 amino acids. V lost 3 bases to trimming and J lost 8 bases, with 19 bases between them. CDR3 region: CASSFLRQVRAGELFF. In nucleotides, the CDR3 is TGTGCCAGCAGTTTCCTACGACAGGTTAGGGCGGGGGAGCTGTTTTTT.